This T cell receptor (beta chain) came from a study of human T cells and chemical hapten exposure. At the level of the study: Sensitization employed 2% DPC on roughly 2 cm by roughly 2 cm of upper inner arm skin. Patients received weekly diphenylcyclopropenone doses to the scalp throughout the approximately 24-week study. Minor pooled library volume differences mainly drove per-sample TCR yield variation.

Time point denoted: patch test 2, 6 weeks after DPC sensitization. Treatment reported: therapeutic diphenylcyclopropenone sensitization with weekly scalp DPC. The library labeled individual cDNA molecules by adding unique molecular identifiers to them. TCRdb re-analysed the RACE reads in MiXCR, keeping a single row per CDR3 protein. Of some 350,000 distinct CDR3 sequences in the sample, 6% to 7% are singletons; the top ten hold 5% to 6%. CDR3 length: 13 residues. The V and J ends lost 8 bases and 2 bases respectively, with 10 bases between them. Germline CDR1 is LGHNA and CDR2 is YNFKEQ. The sample in question was whole blood, obtained in connection with sensitization to the hapten diphenylcyclopropenone (DPC). The TCR comes from a woman aged 18-29 years with alopecia areata. Some clones in this sample may be carry-over from other donors' samples. J is TRBJ1-3 and V is TRBV4-2, with D tentatively TRBD1 (6 bases). The CDR3 region is CASGTGTGNTIYF. CDR3 nucleotide sequence: TGTGCCAGCGGAACAGGGACTGGAAACACCATATATTTT.